This T cell receptor (beta chain) emerged from a study of blood T cell repertoires in COVID-19. Study at large: Both acute and convalescent COVID-19 samples were obtained from the United States, Italy and Spain. The analysed material was cDNA or gDNA that came from T cells, B-cell-depleted T cells, or PBMCs.

The germline CDR1 and CDR2 sequences are KGHSH and LQKENI. V lost 1 base, J lost 7 bases, and 11 bases lay in between. The length of the CDR3 is 15 residues. The repertoire was sequenced with immunoSEQ multiplex PCR; TCRdb's copy has only in-frame clones and lacks some. The sample consists of under 200,000 clones, 85% to 90% of them appearing once. The sequence came from a woman between 65 and 79 years old with acute or convalescent COVID-19. The sample taken for sequencing was peripheral blood. This sequence joins TRBV18 and TRBJ1-6; a weak D match, TRBD1 (5 bases). The CDR3: CASSPLQGSNSPLHF. In nucleotides, the CDR3 is TGTGCCAGCTCACCACTTCAGGGATCGAATTCACCCCTCCACTTT.